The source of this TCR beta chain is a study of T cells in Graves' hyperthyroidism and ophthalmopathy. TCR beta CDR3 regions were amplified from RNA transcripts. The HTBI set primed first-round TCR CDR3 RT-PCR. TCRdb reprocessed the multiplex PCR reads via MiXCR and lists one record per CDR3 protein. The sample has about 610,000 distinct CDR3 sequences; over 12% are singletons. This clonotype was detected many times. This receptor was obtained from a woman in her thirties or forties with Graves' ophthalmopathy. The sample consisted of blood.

The CDR3 bases are TGTGCCAGCTCACCGACTGGCTTAGGGCTCTCTGGCTACACCTTC. Translation gives CASSPTGLGLSGYTF. This chain connects TRBV18 to TRBJ1-2; D uncertain. Trimming shortened V by 3 bases and J by 7 bases, and 18 bases separated the two germline ends. CDR1 is KGHSH and CDR2 is LQKENI in the germline V gene. This CDR3 is 15 amino acids long.